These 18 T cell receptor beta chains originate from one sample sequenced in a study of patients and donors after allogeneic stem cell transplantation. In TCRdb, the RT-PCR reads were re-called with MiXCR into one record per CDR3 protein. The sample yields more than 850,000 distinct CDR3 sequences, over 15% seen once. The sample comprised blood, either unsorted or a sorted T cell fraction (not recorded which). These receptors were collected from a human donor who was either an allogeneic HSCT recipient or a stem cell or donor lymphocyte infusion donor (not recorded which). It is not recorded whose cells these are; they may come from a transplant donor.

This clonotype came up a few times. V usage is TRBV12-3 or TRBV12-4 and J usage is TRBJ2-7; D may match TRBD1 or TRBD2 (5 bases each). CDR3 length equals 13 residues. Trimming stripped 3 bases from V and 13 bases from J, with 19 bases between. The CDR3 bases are TGTGCCAGCAGTTTTTGGGGGTCCCAGGGAACCTACTTC. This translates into CASSFWGSQGTYF.

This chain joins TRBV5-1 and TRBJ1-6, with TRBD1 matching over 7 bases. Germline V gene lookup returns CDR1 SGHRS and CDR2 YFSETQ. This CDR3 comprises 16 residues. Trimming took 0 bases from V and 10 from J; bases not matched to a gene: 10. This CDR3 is CASSLASPGGNSPLHF. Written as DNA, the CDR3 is TGCGCCAGCAGCTTGGCCTCGCCAGGGGGGAACTCACCCCTCCACTTT.

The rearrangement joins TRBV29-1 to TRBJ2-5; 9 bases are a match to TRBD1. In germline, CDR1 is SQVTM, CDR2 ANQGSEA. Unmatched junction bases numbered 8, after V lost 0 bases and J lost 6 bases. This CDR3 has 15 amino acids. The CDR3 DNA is TGCAGCGTTGAAGAAACAGGGGGCCGGCAAAAGACCCAGTACTTC. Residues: CSVEETGGRQKTQYF. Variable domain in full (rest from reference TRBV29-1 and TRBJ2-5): SAVISQKPSRDICQRGTSLTIQCQVDSQVTMMFWYRQQPGQSLTLIATANQGSEATYESGFVIDKFPISRPNLTFSTLTVSNMSPEDSSIYLCSVEETGGRQKTQYFGPGTRLLVL.

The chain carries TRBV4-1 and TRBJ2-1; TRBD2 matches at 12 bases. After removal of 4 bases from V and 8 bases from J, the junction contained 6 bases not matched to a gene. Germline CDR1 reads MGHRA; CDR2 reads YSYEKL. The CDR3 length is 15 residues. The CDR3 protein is CASSRGLAGTYEQFF. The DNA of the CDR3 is TGCGCCAGCAGCCGAGGACTAGCGGGGACATATGAGCAGTTCTTC.

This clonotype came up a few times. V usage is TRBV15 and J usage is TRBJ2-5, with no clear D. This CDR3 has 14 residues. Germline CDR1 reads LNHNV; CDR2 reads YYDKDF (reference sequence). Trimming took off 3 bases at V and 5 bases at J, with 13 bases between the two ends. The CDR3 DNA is TGTGCCACCAGCAGGCCGCATCCGGCGGAGACCCAGTACTTC. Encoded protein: CATSRPHPAETQYF.

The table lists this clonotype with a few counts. The CDR3 region has the DNA TGTGCCAGCAGCTTAGGATCGGGACCCTACACCTTC. Encoded protein: CASSLGSGPYTF. This chain joins TRBV7-8 and TRBJ1-2, with a tentative D call TRBD1 (5 bases). The length of the CDR3 is 12 residues. Per germline, CDR1 SGHVS and CDR2 FQNEAQ. V lost 1 base to trimming and J lost 10 bases, with 10 bases between them.

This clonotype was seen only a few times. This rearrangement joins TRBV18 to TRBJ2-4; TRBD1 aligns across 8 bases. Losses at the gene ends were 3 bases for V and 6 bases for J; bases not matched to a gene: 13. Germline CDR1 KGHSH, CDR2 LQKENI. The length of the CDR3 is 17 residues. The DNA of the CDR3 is TGTGCCAGCTCACCGAGGTCCACCCACGACAGGGGAAACATTCAGTACTTC. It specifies CASSPRSTHDRGNIQYF.

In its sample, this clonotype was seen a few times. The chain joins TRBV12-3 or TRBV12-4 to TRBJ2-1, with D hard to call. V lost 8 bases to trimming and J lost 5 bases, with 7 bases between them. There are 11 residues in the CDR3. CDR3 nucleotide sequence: TGTGCCAGCCTAACCCACAATGAGCAGTTCTTC. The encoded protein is CASLTHNEQFF.

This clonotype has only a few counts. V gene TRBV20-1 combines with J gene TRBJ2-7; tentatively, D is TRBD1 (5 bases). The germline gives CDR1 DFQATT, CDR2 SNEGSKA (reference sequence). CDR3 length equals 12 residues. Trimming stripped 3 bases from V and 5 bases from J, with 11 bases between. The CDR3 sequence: CSARGRLNEQYF. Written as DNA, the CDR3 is TGCAGTGCTAGGGGGCGTTTAAACGAGCAGTACTTC.

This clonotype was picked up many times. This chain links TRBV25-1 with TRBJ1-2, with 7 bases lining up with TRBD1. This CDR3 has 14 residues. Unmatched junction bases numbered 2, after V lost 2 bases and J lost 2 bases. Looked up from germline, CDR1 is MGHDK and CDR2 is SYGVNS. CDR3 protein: CASSEPTGNYGYTF. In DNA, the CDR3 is TGTGCCAGCAGTGAACCGACAGGGAACTATGGCTACACCTTC.

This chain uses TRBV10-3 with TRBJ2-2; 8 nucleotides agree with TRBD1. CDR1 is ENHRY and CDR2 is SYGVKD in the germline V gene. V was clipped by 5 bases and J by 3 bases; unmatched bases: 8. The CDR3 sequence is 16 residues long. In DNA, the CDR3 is TGTGCCATCAGTCCCCGGACAGGGATTGACACCGGGGAGCTGTTTTTT. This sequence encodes CAISPRTGIDTGELFF.

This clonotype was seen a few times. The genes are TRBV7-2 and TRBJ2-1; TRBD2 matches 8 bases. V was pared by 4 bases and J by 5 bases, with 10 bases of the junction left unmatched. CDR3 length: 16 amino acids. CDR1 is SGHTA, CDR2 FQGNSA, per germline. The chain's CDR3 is CASSSSLGRADNEQFF. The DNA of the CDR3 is TGTGCCAGCAGCTCCTCACTCGGGAGGGCCGACAATGAGCAGTTCTTC.

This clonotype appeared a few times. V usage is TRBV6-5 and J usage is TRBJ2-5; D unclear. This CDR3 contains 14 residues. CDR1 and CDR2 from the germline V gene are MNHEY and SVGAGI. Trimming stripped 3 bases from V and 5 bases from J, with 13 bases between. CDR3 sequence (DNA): TGTGCCAGCAGTTATTCCGGAGTTTGGGAGACCCAGTACTTC. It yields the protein CASSYSGVWETQYF.

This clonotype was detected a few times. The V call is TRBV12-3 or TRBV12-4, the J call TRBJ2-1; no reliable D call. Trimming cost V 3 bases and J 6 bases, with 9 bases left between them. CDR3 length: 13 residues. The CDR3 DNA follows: TGTGCCAGCAGTTTGTACCCAGGCAATGAGCAGTTCTTC. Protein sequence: CASSLYPGNEQFF.

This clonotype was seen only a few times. This CDR3 is CATRRARSYEQYF. The CDR3 DNA reads TGTGCCACCCGGCGGGCACGCTCCTACGAGCAGTACTTC. The rearrangement links TRBV24-1 to TRBJ2-7; tentative D call: TRBD2 (5 bases). Germline V gene lookup returns CDR1 KGHDR and CDR2 SFDVKD. The CDR3 is 13 residues long. Trimming shortened V by 9 bases and J by 0 bases, and 11 bases separated the two germline ends.

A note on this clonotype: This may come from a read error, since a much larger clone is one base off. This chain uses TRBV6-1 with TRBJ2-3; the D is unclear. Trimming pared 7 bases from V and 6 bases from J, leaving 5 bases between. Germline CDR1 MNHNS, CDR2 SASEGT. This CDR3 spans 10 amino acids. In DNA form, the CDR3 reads TGTGCCAGCAATAGGGATACGCAGTATTTT. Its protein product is CASNRDTQYF.

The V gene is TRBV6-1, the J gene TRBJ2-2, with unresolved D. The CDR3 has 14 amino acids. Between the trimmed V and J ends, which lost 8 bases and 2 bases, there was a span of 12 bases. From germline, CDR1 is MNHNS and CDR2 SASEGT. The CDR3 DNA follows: TGTGCCAGCTACCCCGGAGCCAACACCGGGGAGCTGTTTTTT. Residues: CASYPGANTGELFF.

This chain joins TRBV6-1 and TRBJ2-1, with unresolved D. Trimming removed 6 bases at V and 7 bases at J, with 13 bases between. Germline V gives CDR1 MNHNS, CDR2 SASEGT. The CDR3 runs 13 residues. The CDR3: CASRVGVGNEQFF. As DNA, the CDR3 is TGTGCCAGCAGAGTCGGAGTTGGGAATGAGCAGTTCTTC.